These 18 T cell receptor beta chains came from one sample sequenced in a study of Ad26.COV2.S vaccination and SARS-CoV-2 variants. Some clones are missing from TCRdb's copy, which holds only in-frame ones; the method was immunoSEQ multiplex PCR. The sample includes approximately 480,000 clones, roughly nine tenths of them seen just once. Sample treatment: some 20 received Ad26.COV2.S at low or high dose, single or two shots; 5 received placebo; per-sample allocation not given. At day 63 after the first vaccine or placebo injection, samples were drawn. The sequencing used peripheral blood, collected in a trial of Ad26.COV2.S vaccine versus placebo. Receptor source: a person between 18 and 65 years old who received the Ad26.COV2.S COVID-19 vaccine or a placebo.

V is TRBV19 and J is TRBJ1-1; 8 bases match TRBD1. The CDR3 totals 13 residues. The germline V gene has CDR1 LNHDA and CDR2 SQIVND (reference sequence). V gave up 1 base and J gave up 6 bases; unmatched junction bases: 1. The DNA of the CDR3 is TGTGCCAGTAGTATAGGACAGGGGCCTGAAGCTTTCTTT. This codes for CASSIGQGPEAFF.

The V gene is TRBV6-5, the J gene TRBJ1-5; no clear D. Germline CDR1 and CDR2: MNHEY and SVGAGI. V was shortened by 5 bases and J by 5 bases, with 13 bases between the two germline ends. This CDR3 spans 14 amino acids. Here the CDR3 reads CASSLVAGDQPQHF. The DNA of the CDR3 is TGTGCCAGCAGTCTTGTGGCGGGAGATCAGCCCCAGCATTTT.

The CDR3 loop reads CASSADSVPYNEQFF. In nucleotides, the CDR3 is TGTGCCAGCAGCGCGGATAGCGTACCCTACAATGAGCAGTTCTTC. The chain links TRBV2 to TRBJ2-1; tentatively, D is TRBD2 (5 bases). Trimming removed 6 bases from V and 2 bases from J, with 14 bases in between. The CDR3 loop spans 15 amino acids. In germline, CDR1 is SNHLY, CDR2 FYNNEI. The full variable domain, in which reference TRBV2 and TRBJ2-1 provide the parts outside the CDR3, is EPEVTQTPSHQVTQMGQEVILRCVPISNHLYFYWYRQILGQKVEFLVSFYNNEISEKSEIFDDQFSVERPDGSNFTLKIRSTKLEDSAMYFCASSADSVPYNEQFFGPGTRLTVL.

The rearrangement links TRBV5-1 to TRBJ2-6; the D gene could be TRBD1 or TRBD2 (5 bases each). The CDR3 contains 16 residues. Trimming stripped 0 bases from V and 4 bases from J, with 11 bases between. Germline V lookup: CDR1 SGHRS, CDR2 YFSETQ. For the CDR3, the DNA is TGCGCCAGCAGCTTGGATGGGACCCCAGGGGCCAACGTCCTGACTTTC. Translating it yields CASSLDGTPGANVLTF.

The chain is built from TRBV3-1 (or the pseudogene TRBV3-2) and TRBJ1-5; a possible D gene is TRBD1 (5 bases). CDR3 length: 14 residues. The V gene lost 1 base and the J gene lost 6 bases, with 10 bases spanning the gap. Per germline, CDR1 LGHDT and CDR2 YNNKEL (reference sequence). The CDR3 reads CASSQVQTGQPQHF. CDR3 nucleotides: TGTGCCAGCAGCCAAGTCCAAACAGGTCAGCCCCAGCATTTT.

This chain uses TRBV21-1 with TRBJ2-1; the table's D call, TRBD2, was not checked against the DNA. TRBV21-1 is listed as a pseudogene. The CDR3 extends over 14 amino acids. The CDR3 nucleotides read TGTGCCAGCAGCCCTCACCTAGTTGCTTGTGAGCAGTTCTTC. Protein sequence: CASSPHLVACEQFF.

The gene calls are TRBV6-1 and TRBJ2-2; 10 bases are a match to TRBD2. The CDR3 spans 19 residues. Unmatched junction bases numbered 13, after V lost 0 bases and J lost 6 bases. Germline loops: CDR1 MNHNS, CDR2 SASEGT. This chain's CDR3 is CASSEASSGSYLFAGELFF. The CDR3 coding sequence is TGTGCCAGCAGTGAAGCCTCTAGCGGGAGTTATTTGTTTGCCGGGGAGCTGTTTTTT.

V and J are TRBV6-5 and TRBJ1-4; D might be TRBD1 (5 bases). CDR3 length: 14 residues. With 5 bases removed from V and 5 bases from J, the gap between germline ends came to 12 bases. Looked up from germline, CDR1 is MNHEY and CDR2 is SVGAGI. CDR3 amino acids: CASSPRGSNEKLFF. Here the CDR3 DNA reads TGTGCCAGCAGTCCACGGGGCAGCAATGAAAAACTGTTTTTT.

The V gene is TRBV6-5, the J gene TRBJ1-6; 7 bases match TRBD1. J gave up 11 bases and V 11 bases, and 18 bases lay outside the gene matches. The germline gives CDR1 MNHEY, CDR2 SVGAGI. The CDR3 is 15 residues long. The chain's CDR3 is CAPGGGEIRGAPLHF. CDR3 nucleotides: TGTGCCCCGGGAGGGGGCGAAATTCGCGGGGCACCCCTCCACTTT.

The genes are TRBV7-8 and TRBJ2-2; D uncertain. V lost 1 base and J 4 bases, leaving 7 bases between the germline ends. This CDR3 contains 14 residues. Germline V gene data show CDR1 as SGHVS and CDR2 as FQNEAQ. The DNA for the CDR3 is TGTGCCAGCAGCTTAGGTTTGGGCACCGGGGAGCTGTTTTTT. Its translation is CASSLGLGTGELFF.

V usage is TRBV6-5 and J usage is TRBJ2-1, with a weak D call TRBD1 (6 bases). CDR3 length equals 15 residues. Per the germline V gene, CDR1 is MNHEY and CDR2 is SVGAGI. Trimming took off 4 bases at V and 6 bases at J, with 16 bases between the two ends. The CDR3 sequence: CASSFGSQGFNEQFF. For the CDR3, the DNA is TGTGCCAGCAGTTTTGGGTCGCAGGGGTTCAATGAGCAGTTCTTC.

The rearrangement uses TRBV5-4 and TRBJ1-2; D unresolved. The germline V gene has CDR1 SGHNT and CDR2 YYREEE (reference sequence). The V and J ends lost 7 bases and 0 bases respectively, with 16 bases between them. CDR3 length equals 15 residues. CDR3 in amino acids: CASRNPRSTNYGYTF. Written as DNA, the CDR3 is TGTGCCAGCCGAAACCCTAGGAGTACTAACTATGGCTACACCTTC. The full variable domain, in which reference TRBV5-4 and TRBJ1-2 provide the parts outside the CDR3, is ETGVTQSPTHLIKTRGQQVTLRCSSQSGHNTVSWYQQALGQGPQFIFQYYREEENGRGNFPPRFSGLQFPNYSSELNVNALELDDSALYLCASRNPRSTNYGYTFGSGTRLTVV.

The V call is TRBV15, the J call TRBJ1-2; tentative D call: TRBD1 (6 bases). The CDR3 length is 14 residues. Trimming pared 5 bases from V and 8 bases from J, leaving 18 bases between. CDR1 and CDR2 (germline): LNHNV, YYDKDF (reference sequence). The CDR3 reads CATSGGEGVAGYTF. The CDR3 coding sequence is TGTGCCACCAGCGGAGGGGAGGGGGTGGCGGGCTACACCTTC.

The chain joins TRBV30 to TRBJ2-1, with 10 bases that match TRBD2. The V gene's germline CDR1 is GTSNPN and CDR2 SVGIG (reference sequence). J lost 8 bases, V lost 2 bases, and 6 bases had no gene match. The CDR3 runs 14 residues. CDR3 loop: CAWSRGLASHEQFF. The CDR3 DNA is TGTGCCTGGAGTCGGGGACTAGCGAGCCATGAGCAGTTCTTC. Supplemented by reference TRBV30 and TRBJ2-1, the full variable domain reads SQTIHQWPATLVQPVGSPLSLECTVEGTSNPNLYWYRQAAGRGLQLLFYSVGIGQISSEVPQNLSASRPQDRQFILSSKKLLLSDSGFYLCAWSRGLASHEQFFGPGTRLTVL.

The rearrangement joins TRBV19 to TRBJ2-5; 10 bases line up with TRBD2. CDR1 is LNHDA and CDR2 is SQIVND in the germline V gene (reference sequence). Unmatched junction bases numbered 8, after V lost 6 bases and J lost 4 bases. This CDR3 contains 15 residues. CDR3 region: CASRDPGLASETQYF. In DNA, the CDR3 is TGTGCCAGTAGGGATCCGGGACTAGCGTCAGAGACCCAGTACTTC.

This chain joins TRBV9 and TRBJ1-6; D not resolved. Germline-derived CDR1 and CDR2 are SGDLS and YYNGEE. Trimming left V 4 bases short and J 7 bases short, with 6 bases between. The CDR3 runs 12 residues. The CDR3 spells CASSTDNSPLHF. CDR3 bases: TGTGCCAGCAGCACAGACAATTCACCCCTCCACTTT.

The V gene is TRBV6-5, the J gene TRBJ2-7; 7 nucleotides agree with TRBD1. Germline V gene data show CDR1 as MNHEY and CDR2 as SVGAGI. The V and J ends lost 5 bases and 3 bases, in that order; junction bases with no gene match: 7. There are 14 residues in the CDR3. The CDR3 nucleotides are TGTGCCAGCAGTCCTCGGGACAGAAACTACGAGCAGTACTTC. This gives the protein CASSPRDRNYEQYF.

The genes are TRBV10-3 and TRBJ2-1; 10 bases are shared with TRBD1. This CDR3 is built from 16 residues. V lost 3 bases and J lost 5; bases outside the gene matches: 7. The V gene's germline CDR1 is ENHRY and CDR2 SYGVKD. Here the CDR3 reads CAISEPGQGGDNEQFF. The DNA of the CDR3 is TGTGCCATCAGTGAACCCGGACAGGGGGGGGACAATGAGCAGTTCTTC.